The 20 T cell receptor beta chains below come from one sample, sequenced in a study of cytomegalovirus exposure and HLA in healthy donors. Primers for the PCR totalled 60 Vbeta and 13 Jbeta. Measured with immunoSEQ multiplex PCR; TCRdb has only the in-frame clones, and not every one. The table lists approximately 130,000 clones, around four fifths of them singletons. Sequencing used PBMCs. The receptors stem from a boy under 18 in good health and CMV-seronegative.

This rearrangement joins TRBV4-1 to TRBJ2-3; D ambiguous. Germline V lookup: CDR1 MGHRA, CDR2 YSYEKL. Trimming removed 0 bases at V and 7 bases at J, with 8 bases between. This CDR3 contains 13 residues. The CDR3 region is CASSQESTYTQYF. The CDR3 coding sequence is TGCGCCAGCAGCCAAGAGAGTACCTATACGCAGTATTTT.

This clone was detected only a few times. This rearrangement joins TRBV30 to TRBJ2-5; D is possibly TRBD2 (5 bases). This CDR3 contains 13 residues. In germline, CDR1 is GTSNPN, CDR2 SVGIG (reference sequence). Trimming shortened V by 0 bases and J by 4 bases, and 9 bases separated the two germline ends. The CDR3 spells CAWSVRTRETQYF. The CDR3 DNA reads TGTGCCTGGAGTGTAAGGACTCGAGAGACCCAGTACTTC.

This clone came up a few times. V gene TRBV29-1 combines with J gene TRBJ2-7; 7 bases are a match to TRBD1. V shed 6 bases and J 5 bases; nucleotides not matched to a gene: 13. Germline V gene sequence: CDR1 SQVTM, CDR2 ANQGSEA. The CDR3 is 14 amino acids. CDR3 protein: CSVPTGAPFHEQYF. Written as DNA, the CDR3 is TGCAGCGTACCCACAGGGGCTCCCTTCCACGAGCAGTACTTC.

This sequence joins TRBV9 and TRBJ2-1; 7 positions agree with TRBD1. V trimming: 0 bases; J trimming: 10 bases; junction bases outside the gene matches: 4. Germline assignment: CDR1 SGDLS and CDR2 YYNGEE. The CDR3 sequence is 13 residues long. Here the CDR3 DNA reads TGTGCCAGCAGCGTAGTAGGGGGCCAGGAGCAGTTCTTC. Encoded protein: CASSVVGGQEQFF. The whole variable domain, filled in from reference TRBV9 and TRBJ2-1, reads DSGVTQTPKHLITATGQRVTLRCSPRSGDLSVYWYQQSLDQGLQFLIQYYNGEERAKGNILERFSAQQFPDLHSELNLSSLELGDSALYFCASSVVGGQEQFFGPGTRLTVL.

Only one count was recorded for this clone. V gene TRBV19 combines with J gene TRBJ1-1; 7 bases align to TRBD1. This CDR3 is 15 amino acids long. The germline V gene has CDR1 LNHDA and CDR2 SQIVND (reference sequence). After removal of 5 bases from V and 4 bases from J, the junction contained 10 bases not matched to a gene. The CDR3, as DNA: TGTGCCAGTAGTGCCGACAGGGAGGTGGGCACTGAAGCTTTCTTT. Translating gives CASSADREVGTEAFF.

The chain joins TRBV2 to TRBJ2-5, with D perhaps TRBD1 (7 bases). V was clipped by 6 bases and J by 5 bases, with 16 bases between them. Looked up from germline, CDR1 is SNHLY and CDR2 is FYNNEI. This CDR3 has 14 amino acids. The CDR3 DNA reads as TGTGCCAGCAGGAGACAGGGAGGCGACGAGACCCAGTACTTC. This sequence encodes CASRRQGGDETQYF. The full variable domain, completed using reference TRBV2 and TRBJ2-5, is EPEVTQTPSHQVTQMGQEVILRCVPISNHLYFYWYRQILGQKVEFLVSFYNNEISEKSEIFDDQFSVERPDGSNFTLKIRSTKLEDSAMYFCASRRQGGDETQYFGPGTRLLVL.

This clone was seen once. The chain links TRBV30 to TRBJ2-7; 9 bases fit TRBD1. There are 15 residues in the CDR3. The germline V gene has CDR1 GTSNPN and CDR2 SVGIG (reference sequence). V was clipped by 3 bases and J by 5 bases; unmatched bases: 11. The CDR3 DNA reads as TGTGCCTGGAGGAGCCGGGACAGGGAAAGGAACGAGCAGTACTTC. Translated, it gives CAWRSRDRERNEQYF.

The rearrangement links TRBV6-1 to TRBJ1-3, with 8 bases identical to TRBD1. Trimming at V came to 6 bases and at J to 4 bases, leaving 5 bases not matched to a gene. The CDR3 is made up of 14 amino acids. The germline V gene encodes CDR1 MNHNS and CDR2 SASEGT. The CDR3 DNA follows: TGTGCCAGCAGCCAAAGGACAGGGGGAAACACCATATATTTT. Protein sequence: CASSQRTGGNTIYF.

The V gene is TRBV18, the J gene TRBJ2-7; 7 nucleotides agree with TRBD1. Germline V gives CDR1 KGHSH, CDR2 LQKENI. The CDR3 sequence is 15 residues long. The V gene end was trimmed by 6 bases and the J gene end by 0 bases; junction bases not matched to a gene: 8. DNA of the CDR3: TGTGCCAGCTCTCCTGACAGGGTTGGCTCCTACGAGCAGTACTTC. Amino acid sequence: CASSPDRVGSYEQYF. Supplemented by reference TRBV18 and TRBJ2-7, the full variable domain reads NAGVMQNPRHLVRRRGQEARLRCSPMKGHSHVYWYRQLPEEGLKFMVYLQKENIIDESGMPKERFSAEFPKEGPSILRIQQVVRGDSAAYFCASSPDRVGSYEQYFGPGTRLTVT.

The chain has TRBV4-1 and TRBJ2-1, with D possibly being TRBD1 (5 bases). Trimming removed 0 bases from V and 5 bases from J, with 11 bases in between. The CDR3 totals 15 residues. The germline V gene has CDR1 MGHRA and CDR2 YSYEKL. CDR3 amino acids: CASSQEPGKDNEQFF. DNA of the CDR3: TGCGCCAGCAGCCAAGAACCAGGGAAAGACAATGAGCAGTTCTTC.

This clone came up once. V gene TRBV19 combines with J gene TRBJ2-6; 8 nucleotides align to TRBD1. Trimming cost V 8 bases and J 8 bases; bases outside gene matches: 8. The CDR3 is made up of 14 amino acids. The germline V gene encodes CDR1 LNHDA and CDR2 SQIVND (reference sequence). The CDR3 reads CASGQGDLSNVLTF. CDR3 nucleotides: TGTGCCAGTGGACAGGGAGACTTGTCCAACGTCCTGACTTTC. Complete variable domain (other parts from reference TRBV19 and TRBJ2-6): DGGITQSPKYLFRKEGQNVTLSCEQNLNHDAMYWYRQDPGQGLRLIYYSQIVNDFQKGDIAEGYSVSREKKESFPLTVTSAQKNPTAFYLCASGQGDLSNVLTFGAGSRLTVL.

This sequence joins TRBV7-2 and TRBJ1-2, with TRBD1 as a possible D gene (5 bases). The CDR3 has 13 residues. V gave up 6 bases and J gave up 2 bases, with 10 bases separating them. Germline assignment: CDR1 SGHTA and CDR2 FQGNSA. The CDR3 DNA is TGTGCCAGCAGACTCGACAGAAACTATGGCTACACCTTC. Protein sequence: CASRLDRNYGYTF. Full variable domain (outside the CDR3, taken from reference TRBV7-2 and TRBJ1-2): GAGVSQSPSNKVTEKGKDVELRCDPISGHTALYWYRQSLGQGLEFLIYFQGNSAPDKSGLPSDRFSAERTGGSVSTLTIQRTQQEDSAVYLCASRLDRNYGYTFGSGTRLTVV.

This clone was observed a handful of times. The gene calls are TRBV5-1 and TRBJ2-7; TRBD2 matches at 13 bases. The germline gives CDR1 SGHRS, CDR2 YFSETQ. V lost 3 bases to trimming and J lost 3 bases; unmatched junction nucleotides: 3. This CDR3 has 15 amino acids. The CDR3: CASSSGLAGIYEQYF. The CDR3 DNA sequence: TGCGCCAGCAGCTCGGGACTAGCGGGAATCTACGAGCAGTACTTC.

This chain joins TRBV13 and TRBJ2-1, with 10 nucleotides matching TRBD2. The germline V gene has CDR1 PRHDT and CDR2 FYEKMQ (reference sequence). Losses at the gene ends were 2 bases for V and 7 bases for J; bases not matched to a gene: 8. The CDR3 spans 16 residues. The DNA of the CDR3 is TGTGCCAGCAGCTTATTTAAACTAGCGGGAAAGAATGAGCAGTTCTTC. It specifies CASSLFKLAGKNEQFF.

The chain links TRBV15 to TRBJ2-3; 10 bases map to TRBD2. The CDR3 consists of 16 residues. Trimming at V came to 2 bases and at J to 2 bases, leaving 4 bases not matched to a gene. Germline V lookup: CDR1 LNHNV, CDR2 YYDKDF (reference sequence). Here the CDR3 reads CATSRSGTSDTDTQYF. DNA of the CDR3: TGTGCCACCAGCAGATCCGGGACTAGCGACACAGATACGCAGTATTTT.

This clone was picked up one time. The chain combines TRBV7-8 with TRBJ2-5, with 7 nucleotides matching TRBD2. CDR1 is SGHVS and CDR2 is FQNEAQ in the germline V gene. The CDR3 is 18 residues long. The V gene end was trimmed by 3 bases and the J gene end by 4 bases; junction bases not matched to a gene: 17. The CDR3 nucleotides are TGTGCCAGCAGCTTTACCGTGGGGGTACAGCGGGGTGGAGAGACCCAGTACTTC. It codes for CASSFTVGVQRGGETQYF.

This clone was recorded only once. The chain carries TRBV2 and TRBJ1-5; 9 nucleotides align to TRBD1. Trimming removed 1 base from V and 10 bases from J; junction bases left unmatched: 5. Per the germline V gene, CDR1 is SNHLY and CDR2 is FYNNEI. This CDR3 spans 14 amino acids. The CDR3 coding sequence is TGTGCCAGCAGTGAAGACAGGGGGCCCACTCCCCAGCATTTT. Translating gives CASSEDRGPTPQHF.

This rearrangement joins TRBV5-4 to TRBJ2-5, with D maybe TRBD2 (7 bases). The CDR3 sequence is 14 residues long. With 2 bases removed from V and 5 bases from J, the gap between germline ends came to 13 bases. Per the germline V gene, CDR1 is SGHNT and CDR2 is YYREEE (reference sequence). CDR3 sequence reads: CASSLGGASETQYF. The CDR3 coding sequence is TGTGCCAGCAGCTTAGGGGGGGCCTCGGAGACCCAGTACTTC.

V gene TRBV9 combines with J gene TRBJ1-1; no clear D. V shed 5 bases and J shed 5 bases, with 10 bases lying between them. Looked up from germline, CDR1 is SGDLS and CDR2 is YYNGEE. CDR3 size: 12 residues. CDR3 in DNA: TGTGCCAGCAGTCGGGCGGGGACTGAAGCTTTCTTT. Encoded protein: CASSRAGTEAFF.

This sequence joins TRBV5-1 and TRBJ2-7; a weak D match, TRBD1 (5 bases). Trimming pared 0 bases from V and 1 base from J, leaving 14 bases between. The germline V gene has CDR1 SGHRS and CDR2 YFSETQ. The length of the CDR3 is 16 residues. The CDR3 loop is CASSLGLERTSYEQYF. The CDR3 DNA is TGCGCCAGCAGCTTGGGTTTGGAACGGACATCCTACGAGCAGTACTTC.